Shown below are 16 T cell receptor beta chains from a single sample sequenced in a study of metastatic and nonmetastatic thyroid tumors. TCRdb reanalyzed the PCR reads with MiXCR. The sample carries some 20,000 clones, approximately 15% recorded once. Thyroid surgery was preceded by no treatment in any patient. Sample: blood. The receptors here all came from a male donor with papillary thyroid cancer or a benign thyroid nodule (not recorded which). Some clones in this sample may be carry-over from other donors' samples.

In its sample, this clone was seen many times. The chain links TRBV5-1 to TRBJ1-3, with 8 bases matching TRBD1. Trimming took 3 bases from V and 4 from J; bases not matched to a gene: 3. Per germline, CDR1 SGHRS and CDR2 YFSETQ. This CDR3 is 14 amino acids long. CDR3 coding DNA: TGCGCCAGCAGCTACGGACAGGGCGGAAACACCATATATTTT. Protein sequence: CASSYGQGGNTIYF.

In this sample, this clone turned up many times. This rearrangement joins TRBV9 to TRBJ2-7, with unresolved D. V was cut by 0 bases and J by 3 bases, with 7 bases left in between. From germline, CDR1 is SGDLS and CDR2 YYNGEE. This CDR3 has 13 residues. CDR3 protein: CASSVAQSYEQYF. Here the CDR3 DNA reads TGTGCCAGCAGCGTAGCACAGAGCTACGAGCAGTACTTC.

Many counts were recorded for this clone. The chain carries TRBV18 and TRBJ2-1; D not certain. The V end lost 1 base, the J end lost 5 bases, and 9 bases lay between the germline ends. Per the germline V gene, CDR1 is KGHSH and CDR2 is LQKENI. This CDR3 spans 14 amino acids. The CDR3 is CASSPRDRDNEQFF. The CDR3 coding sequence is TGTGCCAGCTCACCACGCGACCGGGACAATGAGCAGTTCTTC.

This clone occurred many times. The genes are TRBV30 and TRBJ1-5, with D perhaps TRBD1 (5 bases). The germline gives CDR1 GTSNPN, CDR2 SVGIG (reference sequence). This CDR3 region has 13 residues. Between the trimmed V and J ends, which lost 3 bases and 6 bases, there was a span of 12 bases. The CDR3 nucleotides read TGTGCCTGGAGCTTGGAAGGGGCTCAGCCCCAGCATTTT. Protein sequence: CAWSLEGAQPQHF.

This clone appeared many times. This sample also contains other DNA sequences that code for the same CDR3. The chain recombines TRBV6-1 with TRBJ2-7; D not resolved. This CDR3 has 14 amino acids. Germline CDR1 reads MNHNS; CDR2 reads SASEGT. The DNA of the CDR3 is TGTGTCAGTAGTCCTCTGGGCAGGTTCAACGAGCAGTACTTC. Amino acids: CVSSPLGRFNEQYF.

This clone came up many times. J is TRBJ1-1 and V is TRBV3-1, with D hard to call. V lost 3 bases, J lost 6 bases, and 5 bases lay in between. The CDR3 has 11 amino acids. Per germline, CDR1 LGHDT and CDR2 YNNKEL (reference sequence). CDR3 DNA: TGTGCCAGCAGCCACAGCGCTGAAGCTTTCTTT. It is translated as CASSHSAEAFF.

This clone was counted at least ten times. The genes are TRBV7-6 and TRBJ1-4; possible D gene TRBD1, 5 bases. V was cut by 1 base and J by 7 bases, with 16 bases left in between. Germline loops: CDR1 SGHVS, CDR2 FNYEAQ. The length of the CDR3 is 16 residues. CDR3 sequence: CASSLGLSRAGEKLFF. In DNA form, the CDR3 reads TGTGCCAGCAGCTTAGGTCTTTCCAGGGCCGGTGAAAAACTGTTTTTT.

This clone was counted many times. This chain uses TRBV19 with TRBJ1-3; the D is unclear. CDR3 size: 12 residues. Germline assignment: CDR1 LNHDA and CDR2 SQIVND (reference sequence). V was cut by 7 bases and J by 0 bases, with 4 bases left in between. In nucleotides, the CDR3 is TGTGCCAGTAAAAGCTCTGGAAACACCATATATTTT. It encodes CASKSSGNTIYF.

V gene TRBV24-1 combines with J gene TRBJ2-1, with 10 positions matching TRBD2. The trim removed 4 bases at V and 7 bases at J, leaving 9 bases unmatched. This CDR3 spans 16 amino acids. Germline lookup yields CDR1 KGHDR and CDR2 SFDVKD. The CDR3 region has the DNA TGTGCCACCAGTGACCCAGTAGCGGGAGGCAGGAATGAGCAGTTCTTC. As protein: CATSDPVAGGRNEQFF.

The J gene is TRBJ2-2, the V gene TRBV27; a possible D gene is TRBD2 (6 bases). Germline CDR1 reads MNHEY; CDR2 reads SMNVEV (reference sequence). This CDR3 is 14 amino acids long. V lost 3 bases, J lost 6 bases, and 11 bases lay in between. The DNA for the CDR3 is TGTGCCAGCAGTTTTGGGGGGATCTCCGGGGAGCTGTTTTTT. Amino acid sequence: CASSFGGISGELFF.

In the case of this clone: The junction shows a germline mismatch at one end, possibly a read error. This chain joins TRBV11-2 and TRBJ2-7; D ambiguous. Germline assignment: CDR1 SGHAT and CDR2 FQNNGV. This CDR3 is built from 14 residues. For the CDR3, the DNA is TGTGCCAGCAGCTTAGGGGGAACGGTGTACGGGCAGTACTTC. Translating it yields CASSLGGTVYGQYF.

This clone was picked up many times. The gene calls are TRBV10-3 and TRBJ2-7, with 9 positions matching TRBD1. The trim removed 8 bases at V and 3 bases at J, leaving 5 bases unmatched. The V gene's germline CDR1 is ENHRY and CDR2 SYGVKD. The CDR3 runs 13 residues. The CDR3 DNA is TGTGCCATCCGGACAGGGGACTTCTACGAGCAGTACTTC. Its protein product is CAIRTGDFYEQYF.

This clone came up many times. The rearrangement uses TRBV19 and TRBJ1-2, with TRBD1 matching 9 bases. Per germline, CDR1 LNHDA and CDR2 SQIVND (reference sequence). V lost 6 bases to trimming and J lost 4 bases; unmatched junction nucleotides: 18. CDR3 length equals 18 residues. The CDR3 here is CASRDRGRGNASVYGYTF. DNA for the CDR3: TGTGCCAGTAGGGACAGGGGCAGGGGGAACGCCTCAGTCTATGGCTACACCTTC.

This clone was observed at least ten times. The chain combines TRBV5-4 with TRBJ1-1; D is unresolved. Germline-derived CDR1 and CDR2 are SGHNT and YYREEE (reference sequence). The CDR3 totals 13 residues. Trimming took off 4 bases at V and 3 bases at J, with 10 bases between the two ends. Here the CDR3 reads CASSPKGHTEAFF. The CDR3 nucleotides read TGTGCCAGCAGCCCGAAGGGTCACACTGAAGCTTTCTTT. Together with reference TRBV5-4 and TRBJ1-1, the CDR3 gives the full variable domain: ETGVTQSPTHLIKTRGQQVTLRCSSQSGHNTVSWYQQALGQGPQFIFQYYREEENGRGNFPPRFSGLQFPNYSSELNVNALELDDSALYLCASSPKGHTEAFFGQGTRLTVV.

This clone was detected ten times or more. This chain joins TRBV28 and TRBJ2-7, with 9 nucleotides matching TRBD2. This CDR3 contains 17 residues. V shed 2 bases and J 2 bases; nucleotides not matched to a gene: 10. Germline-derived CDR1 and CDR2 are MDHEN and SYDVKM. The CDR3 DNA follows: TGTGCCAGCAGTTTAGATCTAGCGGGGACGGACGCCTACGAGCAGTACTTC. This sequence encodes CASSLDLAGTDAYEQYF. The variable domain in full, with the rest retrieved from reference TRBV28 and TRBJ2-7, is DVKVTQSSRYLVKRTGEKVFLECVQDMDHENMFWYRQDPGLGLRLIYFSYDVKMKEKGDIPEGYSVSREKKERFSLILESASTNQTSMYLCASSLDLAGTDAYEQYFGPGTRLTVT.

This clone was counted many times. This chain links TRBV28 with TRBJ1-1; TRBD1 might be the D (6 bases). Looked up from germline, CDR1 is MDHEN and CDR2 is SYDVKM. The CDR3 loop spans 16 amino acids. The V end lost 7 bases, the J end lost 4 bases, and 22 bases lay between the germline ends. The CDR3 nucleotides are TGTGCCAGCACTACCCCAGCCTGGGGGCAGGGCACTGAAGCTTTCTTT. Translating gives CASTTPAWGQGTEAFF. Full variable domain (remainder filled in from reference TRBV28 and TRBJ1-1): DVKVTQSSRYLVKRTGEKVFLECVQDMDHENMFWYRQDPGLGLRLIYFSYDVKMKEKGDIPEGYSVSREKKERFSLILESASTNQTSMYLCASTTPAWGQGTEAFFGQGTRLTVV.